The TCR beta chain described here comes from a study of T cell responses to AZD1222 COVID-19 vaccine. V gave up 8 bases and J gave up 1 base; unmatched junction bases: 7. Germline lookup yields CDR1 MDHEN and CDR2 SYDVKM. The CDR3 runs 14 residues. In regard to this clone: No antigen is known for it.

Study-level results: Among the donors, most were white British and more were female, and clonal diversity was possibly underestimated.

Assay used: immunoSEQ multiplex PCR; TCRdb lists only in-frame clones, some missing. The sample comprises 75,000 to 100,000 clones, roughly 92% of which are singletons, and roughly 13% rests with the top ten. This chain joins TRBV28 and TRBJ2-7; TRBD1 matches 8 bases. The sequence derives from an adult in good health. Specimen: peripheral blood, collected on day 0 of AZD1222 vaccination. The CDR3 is CASETDRGSYEQYF. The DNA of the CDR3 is TGTGCCAGCGAGACCGACAGGGGATCCTACGAGCAGTACTTC.